This T cell receptor beta chain came from a study of shared clonotypes between healthy human individuals. The CDR3 loop spans 15 amino acids. The ends lost 5 bases at V and 8 bases at J; junction bases unmatched: 15. Germline lookup yields CDR1 LNHDA and CDR2 SQIVND (reference sequence). Points on this clone: Its antigen is not known.

Study conclusions and caveats: Against clonotypes common to all four donors, non-shared ones had lower generation probabilities.

Clones were sequenced by immunoSEQ multiplex PCR, and TCRdb holds only the in-frame ones, with some missing. The top ten clones hold 0.1% to 0.15% of a sample with under 2,500,000 clones, roughly 95% of them seen once. CD45RA-negative memory and CD45RA+ naive subsets were split from the CD4+ cells. This clonotype was sampled from a young man in good health. What was sequenced was naive CD4+ T cells sorted from blood. The subset: CD45RA+ positively selected. This chain uses TRBV19 with TRBJ2-7; TRBD2 matches at 7 bases. CDR3 bases: TGTGCCAGTAGTGCCCTGAGGACTAGTCCCGATAAGCAGTACTTC. Its translation is CASSALRTSPDKQYF.